A single T cell receptor (beta chain) is shown here with its context. Its antigen is not known. This sample is part of a study of blood T cells in healthy people across ages. Turning to the study itself: Roughly one uniquely barcoded beta molecule per two T cells was captured. Findings and limits, study-wide: PBMCs went unsorted, and a conclusive naive versus antigen-experienced comparison was therefore prevented.

A J-beta primer mix and a sample-barcoded 5' primer were used in a second PCR of roughly 7 to 12 cycles. At least 3 million CDR3-containing paired-end reads were obtained per sample. TCRdb reanalysed the 5' RACE reads using MiXCR and keeps one entry per CDR3 protein. The sample includes more than 700,000 distinct CDR3 sequences, 53% of them seen just once. Healthy individuals of Caucasian origin from Russia, aged roughly 6 to 90, served as donors. V shed 0 bases and J 6 bases; nucleotides not matched to a gene: 4. This CDR3 is 14 amino acids long. The V gene's germline CDR1 is DFQATT and CDR2 SNEGSKA (reference sequence).

The chain is built from TRBV20-1 and TRBJ1-4, with 7 bases that match TRBD1. Sequencing was performed on blood. The sequence was obtained from an elderly man in good health. CDR3 loop: CSARDQGGYEKLFF. CDR3 coding DNA: TGCAGTGCTAGAGATCAGGGGGGGTATGAAAAACTGTTTTTT.